This TCR beta chain was observed in a study of blood T cells in healthy people across ages. Study-wide results and caveats: Comparison with aged donors showed that long-lived donors had more naive CD4+ cells and higher diversity. The study found TCR beta diversity correlated strongly with naive T cell percentage.

CDR1 SGHNT and CDR2 YENEEA come from the germline V gene. J was trimmed by 3 bases and V by 5 bases; bases with no gene match: 3. CDR3 length: 14 amino acids. This clonotype was recorded at least ten times. What it binds is unknown. Together with a sample-barcoded 5' primer, a J-beta primer mix was included in a second PCR lasting about 7 to 12 cycles. TCRdb itself ran the 5' RACE reads through MiXCR, one entry per CDR3 protein. Of around 800,000 distinct CDR3 sequences listed, around 42% are singletons. Sequencing was performed on blood. V usage is TRBV11-3 and J usage is TRBJ2-2; 7 nucleotides agree with TRBD1. This TCR derives from a man aged 55 to 70 in good health. CDR3 bases: TGTGCCAGCAGCCAACAGGGGCACACCGGGGAGCTGTTTTTT. It translates to CASSQQGHTGELFF.